This TCR beta chain derives from a study of CXCR3-negative and CXCR3-positive naive CD8 T cells. A remark on this clonotype: Antigen unknown.

Preparation of TRB cDNA libraries relied on 5' RACE carrying UMI labels. TCRdb reworked the 5' RACE reads into one entry per CDR3 protein, no DNA. This sample's table has some 130,000 distinct CDR3 sequences. This CDR3 has 18 residues. Overall study results and limits: Relative to CXCR3-negative naive cells, CXCR3-positive naive cells had more hydrophobic TRB CDR3s.

Sequenced: naive CXCR3- CD8+ T cells from blood. The subset was: CD45RO-CCR7+CD27+CD95- naive CD8+ T cells lacking CXCR3 (TNR3-). This receptor was obtained from a human donor in good health. Some clones in this sample may be carry-over from other donors' samples. The chain recombines TRBV12-3 or TRBV12-4 with TRBJ2-1; with no DNA, the TCRdb D assignment of TRBD1 cannot be verified. The CDR3 sequence is CASSFPRIQGASYNEQFF.